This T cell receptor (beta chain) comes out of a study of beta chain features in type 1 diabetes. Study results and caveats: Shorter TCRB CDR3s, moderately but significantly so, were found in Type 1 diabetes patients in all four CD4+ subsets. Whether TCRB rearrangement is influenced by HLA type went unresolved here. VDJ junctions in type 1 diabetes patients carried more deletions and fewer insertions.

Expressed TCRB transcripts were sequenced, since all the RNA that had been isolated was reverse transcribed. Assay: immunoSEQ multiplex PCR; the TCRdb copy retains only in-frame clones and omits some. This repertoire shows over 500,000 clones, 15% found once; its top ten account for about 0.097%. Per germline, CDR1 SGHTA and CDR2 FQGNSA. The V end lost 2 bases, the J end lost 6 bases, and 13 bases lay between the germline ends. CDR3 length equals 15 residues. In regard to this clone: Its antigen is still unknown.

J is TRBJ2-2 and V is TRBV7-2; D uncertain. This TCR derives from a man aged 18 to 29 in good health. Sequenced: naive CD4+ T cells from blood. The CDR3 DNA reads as TGTGCCAGCAGCTTATGGACCCGCATCCCCGGGGAGCTGTTTTTT. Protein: CASSLWTRIPGELFF.